This TCR beta chain was recovered during a study of graft-versus-host responses after intestinal transplantation. CDR1 LGHNA and CDR2 YNFKEQ come from the germline V gene. The junction had 6 bases not matched to a gene; V was cut back by 0 bases and J by 0 bases. The CDR3 spans 18 residues. TCRdb's copy holds only in-frame clones and misses some; the assay was immunoSEQ multiplex PCR. Among around 16,000 clones listed, 80% to 90% were seen once. The receptor comes from a human patient who received an intestinal transplant, so some T cells may come from the graft donor. This specimen was PBMCs, taken about 110 days after intestinal transplant. This chain links TRBV4-2 with TRBJ2-1; 9 bases map to TRBD2. The chain's CDR3 is CASSQDILSGSSYNEQFF. Here the CDR3 DNA reads TGTGCCAGCAGCCAAGATATCCTTAGCGGGAGCTCCTACAATGAGCAGTTCTTC.